This section outlines one T cell receptor (beta chain) sequence together with its context. Antigen specificity is unknown. The data were obtained in a study of cytomegalovirus exposure and HLA in healthy donors. About the research overall: Drawn from HLA-typed donors, some 80 million unique TCRs were held in an early data release.

Study observations and caveats: The study designated roughly 150 TCR beta chains cytomegalovirus-associated. Across all donors, roughly uniform sequencing depth was an assumption of the presence/absence analyses.

In the PCR, 60 Vbeta and 13 Jbeta primers were used. The assay was immunoSEQ multiplex PCR, and TCRdb's table has in-frame clones only and misses some. The profile shows about 130,000 clones, 72% of them singletons. This CDR3 spans 16 amino acids. V dropped 2 bases and J dropped 5; count of bases not matched to a gene: 6. CDR1 and CDR2 from the germline V gene are LNHDA and SQIVND (reference sequence). This clonotype was obtained from a young man in good health and CMV-seronegative. Input material: PBMCs. V gene TRBV19 combines with J gene TRBJ2-2; TRBD2 matches at 9 bases. The CDR3 region is CASSIPAGGLTGELFF. The CDR3 bases are TGTGCCAGTAGTATACCGGCGGGGGGGCTTACCGGGGAGCTGTTTTTT.